These 21 T cell receptor beta chains came from one sample sequenced in a study of blood T cell repertoires in COVID-19. Using immunoSEQ multiplex PCR, the repertoire was profiled, and TCRdb retains in-frame clones only, with some absent. The repertoire holds roughly 75,000 clones, with approximately 86% as singletons. Source material: peripheral blood. The receptors were gathered from a man of 80 years or more with COVID-19, enrolled during active disease.

This chain joins TRBV4-2 and TRBJ2-1, with TRBD2 identical over 7 bases. Trimming cost V 0 bases and J 3 bases; bases outside gene matches: 2. Germline V lookup: CDR1 LGHNA, CDR2 YNFKEQ. The CDR3 is 15 amino acids. The CDR3 DNA reads as TGTGCCAGCAGCCAAGAGACTAGCTTCTACAATGAGCAGTTCTTC. It codes for CASSQETSFYNEQFF.

The chain uses TRBV6-5 and TRBJ1-6, with no clear D. This CDR3 has 15 residues. The V end lost 8 bases, the J end lost 0 bases, and 11 bases lay between the germline ends. Germline CDR1 is MNHEY and CDR2 is SVGAGI. The CDR3 region is CASHSGSSYNSPLHF. The CDR3 DNA is TGTGCCAGCCATTCCGGGAGCTCCTATAATTCACCCCTCCACTTT.

The V gene is TRBV7-2, the J gene TRBJ2-2, with D tentatively TRBD2 (6 bases). V lost 0 bases, J lost 4 bases, and 9 bases lay in between. The CDR3 has 15 residues. The V gene's germline CDR1 is SGHTA and CDR2 FQGNSA. The CDR3 region has the DNA TGTGCCAGCAGCTTAGCCCGGGAGATCACCGGGGAGCTGTTTTTT. It translates to CASSLAREITGELFF.

This rearrangement joins TRBV18 to TRBJ2-7, with a weak D call TRBD2 (5 bases). Germline lookup yields CDR1 KGHSH and CDR2 LQKENI. V gave up 6 bases and J gave up 7 bases, with 19 bases separating them. CDR3 length: 14 residues. The CDR3 protein is CASSEGSPLGEQYF. The CDR3 DNA is TGTGCCAGCTCCGAGGGATCGCCCCTGGGAGAGCAGTACTTC.

V and J are TRBV6-5 and TRBJ1-2; 7 positions agree with TRBD1. CDR3 length equals 14 residues. The J segment lost 4 bases and the V segment lost 6 bases, leaving 8 bases of the junction unmatched. Germline V gene data show CDR1 as MNHEY and CDR2 as SVGAGI. The CDR3 nucleotides read TGTGCCAGCAGACCTCCGACAGGGCCCTATGGCTACACCTTC. This sequence encodes CASRPPTGPYGYTF.

The chain combines TRBV4-1 with TRBJ2-3; D is unresolved. Germline lookup yields CDR1 MGHRA and CDR2 YSYEKL. The CDR3 is made up of 15 amino acids. The V and J ends lost 0 bases and 6 bases respectively, with 13 bases between them. CDR3 sequence reads: CASSQDRGFGDTQYF. In nucleotides, the CDR3 is TGCGCCAGCAGCCAAGATCGCGGATTTGGGGATACGCAGTATTTT.

The chain combines TRBV9 with TRBJ2-3; 8 nucleotides match TRBD1. After removal of 0 bases from V and 4 bases from J, the junction contained 7 bases not matched to a gene. This CDR3 spans 16 amino acids. Germline-derived CDR1 and CDR2 are SGDLS and YYNGEE. The DNA for the CDR3 is TGTGCCAGCAGCGTAGCGGCAGGGGGCGCCGCAGATACGCAGTATTTT. Its protein product is CASSVAAGGAADTQYF.

The chain uses TRBV4-2 and TRBJ1-5; 8 nucleotides match TRBD1. Per the germline V gene, CDR1 is LGHNA and CDR2 is YNFKEQ. The CDR3 is made up of 15 amino acids. Trimming cost V 0 bases and J 5 bases; bases outside gene matches: 3. CDR3 in amino acids: CASSQERTGYQPQHF. Here the CDR3 DNA reads TGTGCCAGCAGCCAAGAAAGGACAGGGTATCAGCCCCAGCATTTT.

The chain uses TRBV28 and TRBJ1-2; D perhaps matches TRBD1 (5 bases). The CDR3 is 13 amino acids. Germline CDR1 MDHEN, CDR2 SYDVKM. V lost 6 bases and J lost 8, with 16 bases in between. DNA of the CDR3: TGTGCCAGCAGCTATATTGGGGCTGGAGGCTACACCTTC. Residues: CASSYIGAGGYTF.

The chain uses TRBV5-1 and TRBJ2-3, with 7 nucleotides matching TRBD1. The germline V gene has CDR1 SGHRS and CDR2 YFSETQ. The ends lost 3 bases at V and 2 bases at J; junction bases unmatched: 3. CDR3 size: 14 residues. The CDR3 here is CASSSGQVTDTQYF. CDR3 in DNA: TGCGCCAGCAGCTCCGGACAGGTCACAGATACGCAGTATTTT.

This clone was seen a few times. The chain recombines TRBV4-2 with TRBJ1-5, with D perhaps TRBD1 (5 bases). The CDR3 is 17 residues long. The V end lost 1 base, the J end lost 2 bases, and 15 bases lay between the germline ends. CDR1 is LGHNA, CDR2 YNFKEQ, per germline. The CDR3 sequence: CASSQAMWGEGNQPQHF. The CDR3 coding sequence is TGTGCCAGCAGCCAAGCGATGTGGGGGGAGGGCAATCAGCCCCAGCATTTT.

This clone was picked up one time. This sequence joins TRBV6-5 and TRBJ2-5; TRBD2 agrees at 9 bases. V shed 6 bases, J shed 2 bases, and the junction held 7 bases outside the gene matches. The CDR3 extends over 15 amino acids. In germline, CDR1 is MNHEY, CDR2 SVGAGI. The CDR3 DNA sequence: TGTGCCAGCAGGCAGTCTAGCGGGGAGCAAGAGACCCAGTACTTC. This codes for CASRQSSGEQETQYF.

J is TRBJ2-5 and V is TRBV18; 10 bases line up with TRBD1. Looked up from germline, CDR1 is KGHSH and CDR2 is LQKENI. The length of the CDR3 is 14 residues. V was clipped by 3 bases and J by 5 bases; unmatched bases: 3. The CDR3 protein is CASSPRTGGETQYF. The CDR3 DNA reads as TGTGCCAGCTCACCCCGGACAGGGGGGGAGACCCAGTACTTC.

This chain connects TRBV6-2 or TRBV6-3 to TRBJ2-4, with 7 nucleotides matching TRBD2. This CDR3 is built from 15 residues. Trimming took 6 bases from V and 3 from J; bases not matched to a gene: 8. Per germline, CDR1 MNHEY and CDR2 SVGEGT. The CDR3 is CASSPWGEGKNIQYF. CDR3 bases: TGTGCCAGCAGCCCGTGGGGGGAGGGCAAAAACATTCAGTACTTC.

The rearrangement uses TRBV19 and TRBJ2-7, with 7 bases identical to TRBD1. The junction had 7 bases not matched to a gene; V was cut back by 7 bases and J by 1 base. The germline V gene encodes CDR1 LNHDA and CDR2 SQIVND (reference sequence). This CDR3 spans 14 amino acids. CDR3 region: CASTRTGESYEQYF. The CDR3 DNA reads as TGTGCCAGTACAAGAACAGGGGAGTCCTACGAGCAGTACTTC.

This clone is a singleton in its sample. The chain links TRBV11-3 to TRBJ2-5; 7 bases map to TRBD1. Trimming removed 1 base from V and 5 bases from J; junction bases left unmatched: 4. The length of the CDR3 is 14 residues. Germline V lookup: CDR1 SGHNT, CDR2 YENEEA. CDR3 protein: CASSLGTGWETQYF. CDR3 nucleotides: TGTGCCAGCAGCTTAGGGACAGGATGGGAGACCCAGTACTTC.

The chain couples TRBV18 to TRBJ1-1; weak D call: TRBD1 (5 bases). The CDR3 covers 15 residues. Germline values: CDR1 KGHSH, CDR2 LQKENI. V shed 2 bases and J shed 1 base, with 11 bases lying between them. The CDR3 is CASSPGAAENTEAFF. CDR3 DNA: TGTGCCAGCTCACCAGGGGCAGCCGAGAACACTGAAGCTTTCTTT.

This sequence joins TRBV6-5 and TRBJ1-2; 9 nucleotides match TRBD1. V trimming: 6 bases; J trimming: 5 bases; junction bases outside the gene matches: 7. The CDR3 is made up of 14 amino acids. Germline V gives CDR1 MNHEY, CDR2 SVGAGI. CDR3 protein: CASSQGQGFYGYTF. The CDR3 DNA reads as TGTGCCAGCAGCCAGGGACAGGGTTTTTATGGCTACACCTTC.

The chain links TRBV5-1 to TRBJ1-2; D is undetermined. Germline V lookup: CDR1 SGHRS, CDR2 YFSETQ. This CDR3 spans 13 amino acids. V lost 0 bases and J 10 bases, leaving 13 bases between the germline ends. The CDR3 loop is CASSLVGLWPYTF. In DNA form, the CDR3 reads TGCGCCAGCAGCTTGGTAGGACTATGGCCCTACACCTTC.

The chain combines TRBV27 with TRBJ1-2, with 8 nucleotides matching TRBD1. V shed 6 bases, J shed 3 bases, and the junction held 9 bases outside the gene matches. This CDR3 is built from 15 residues. The germline V gene encodes CDR1 MNHEY and CDR2 SMNVEV (reference sequence). Here the CDR3 reads CASRGQGAQYYGYTF. CDR3 nucleotides: TGTGCCAGCAGGGGCCAGGGGGCGCAGTACTATGGCTACACCTTC.

This chain links TRBV7-2 with TRBJ2-3; 15 positions agree with TRBD2. Germline CDR1 SGHTA, CDR2 FQGNSA. The CDR3 is 18 residues long. Losses at the gene ends were 1 base for V and 1 base for J; bases not matched to a gene: 3. DNA for the CDR3: TGTGCCAGCAGCTTAGTTGGGACTAGCGGGGGGCGCACAGATACGCAGTATTTT. This codes for CASSLVGTSGGRTDTQYF.